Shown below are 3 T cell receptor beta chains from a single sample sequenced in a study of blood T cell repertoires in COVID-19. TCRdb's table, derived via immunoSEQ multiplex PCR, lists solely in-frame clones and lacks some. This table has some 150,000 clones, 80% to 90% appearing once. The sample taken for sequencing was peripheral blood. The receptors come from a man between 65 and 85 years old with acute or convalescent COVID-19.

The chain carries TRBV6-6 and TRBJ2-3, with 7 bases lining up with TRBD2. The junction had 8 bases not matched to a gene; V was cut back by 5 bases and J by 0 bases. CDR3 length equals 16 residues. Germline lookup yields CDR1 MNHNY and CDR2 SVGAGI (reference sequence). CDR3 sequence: CASSPRLAVSTDTQYF. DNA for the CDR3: TGTGCCAGCAGTCCACGACTAGCTGTCAGCACAGATACGCAGTATTTT.

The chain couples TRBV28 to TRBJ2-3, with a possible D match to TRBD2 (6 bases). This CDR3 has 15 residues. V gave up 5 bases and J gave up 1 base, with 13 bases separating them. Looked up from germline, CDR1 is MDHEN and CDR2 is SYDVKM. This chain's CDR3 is CASSAPGLRTDTQYF. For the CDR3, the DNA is TGTGCCAGCAGTGCTCCGGGACTGCGCACAGATACGCAGTATTTT. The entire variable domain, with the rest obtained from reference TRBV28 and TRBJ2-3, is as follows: DVKVTQSSRYLVKRTGEKVFLECVQDMDHENMFWYRQDPGLGLRLIYFSYDVKMKEKGDIPEGYSVSREKKERFSLILESASTNQTSMYLCASSAPGLRTDTQYFGPGTRLTVL.

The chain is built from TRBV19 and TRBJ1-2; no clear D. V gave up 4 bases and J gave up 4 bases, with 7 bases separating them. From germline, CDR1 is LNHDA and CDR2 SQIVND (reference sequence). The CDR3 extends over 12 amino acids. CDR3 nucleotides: TGTGCCAGTAGTAGGGAGAGCTATGGCTACACCTTC. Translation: CASSRESYGYTF. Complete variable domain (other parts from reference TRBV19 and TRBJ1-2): DGGITQSPKYLFRKEGQNVTLSCEQNLNHDAMYWYRQDPGQGLRLIYYSQIVNDFQKGDIAEGYSVSREKKESFPLTVTSAQKNPTAFYLCASSRESYGYTFGSGTRLTVV.